This paragraph reports one T cell receptor (beta chain). The data are from a study of tumor-infiltrating lymphocytes in oesophageal squamous cell carcinoma. TCRdb analysed the PCR reads with MiXCR anew, one entry per CDR3 protein. Of 15,000 to 20,000 distinct CDR3 sequences in the sample, 40% to 55% were seen once. This CDR3 has 15 residues. Looked up from germline, CDR1 is SGHTA and CDR2 is FQGNSA. This receptor was identified in a female donor with esophageal squamous cell carcinoma. This rearrangement joins TRBV7-2 to TRBJ2-3; D is possibly TRBD2 (6 bases). The closer fit of TRBJ2-5 to the DNA end suggests the J call may be wrong. The sample taken for sequencing was blood. The CDR3 sequence is CASSLDASVVETQYF. As DNA, the CDR3 is TGTGCCAGCAGCTTAGATGCTAGCGTAGTCGAGACCCAGTACTTC.